These 11 T cell receptor beta chains share one sample of origin, sequenced in a study of T cells after yellow fever vaccination. MiXCR, applied by TCRdb to the 5' RACE reads, yields one record per CDR3 protein. The sample lists 100,000 to 150,000 distinct CDR3 sequences; approximately 7% were seen once. This material consisted of CD4+ T cells sorted from PBMCs, taken around 10 days after the first yellow fever vaccination. The receptors shown here come from a man aged 18 to 29 who received the YFV17D yellow fever vaccine.

This clonotype was counted at least ten times. V usage is TRBV3-1 and J usage is TRBJ2-1; 8 bases are shared with TRBD2. CDR1 LGHDT and CDR2 YNNKEL come from the germline V gene (reference sequence). The ends lost 2 bases at V and 6 bases at J; junction bases unmatched: 3. This CDR3 spans 14 amino acids. CDR3 loop: CASSQRGGTNEQFF. In nucleotides, the CDR3 is TGTGCCAGCAGCCAACGGGGGGGGACCAATGAGCAGTTCTTC.

This clonotype showed up many times. The V call is TRBV5-8, the J call TRBJ2-1; 10 positions agree with TRBD2. CDR3 size: 15 residues. Germline CDR1 is SGHTS and CDR2 is YDEGEE. The J segment lost 8 bases and the V segment lost 4 bases, leaving 9 bases of the junction unmatched. This chain's CDR3 is CASSRSSGGSYEQFF. The CDR3 coding sequence is TGTGCCAGCAGCCGCTCTAGCGGGGGATCGTATGAGCAGTTCTTC.

This clonotype was found many times. The V and J genes are TRBV7-9 and TRBJ1-3; possibly TRBD1 for D (5 bases). The CDR3 consists of 16 residues. Germline CDR1 is SEHNR and CDR2 is FQNEAQ (reference sequence). V lost 3 bases, J lost 0 bases, and 12 bases lay in between. The CDR3 spells CASSFLGRTSGNTIYF. CDR3 coding DNA: TGTGCCAGCAGCTTTTTGGGACGGACCTCTGGAAACACCATATATTTT.

This clonotype has ten or more counts. The V and J genes are TRBV7-2 and TRBJ2-5; 11 positions match TRBD2. Germline V lookup: CDR1 SGHTA, CDR2 FQGNSA. V was pared by 4 bases and J by 7 bases, with 8 bases of the junction left unmatched. CDR3 length: 15 residues. For the CDR3, the DNA is TGTGCCAGCAGCTCGCTTAGCGGGGGGGTAGGGACCCAGTACTTC. Amino acid sequence: CASSSLSGGVGTQYF.

This clonotype was observed at least ten times. The rearrangement links TRBV20-1 to TRBJ2-5; D is ambiguous. This CDR3 contains 13 residues. Germline V gene lookup returns CDR1 DFQATT and CDR2 SNEGSKA (reference sequence). Trimming took off 1 base at V and 5 bases at J, with 11 bases between the two ends. The CDR3 DNA reads TGCAGTGCTAGAGGGGCCATTACGGAGACCCAGTACTTC. It yields the protein CSARGAITETQYF.

This clonotype was observed a handful of times. The rearrangement joins TRBV19 to TRBJ2-7; 10 bases fit TRBD1. The ends lost 7 bases at V and 0 bases at J; junction bases unmatched: 9. Germline CDR1 LNHDA, CDR2 SQIVND (reference sequence). The CDR3 covers 16 residues. The DNA of the CDR3 is TGTGCCAGTAAAGGAAGGGGACAGGGGTTCTCCTACGAGCAGTACTTC. Translation: CASKGRGQGFSYEQYF.

The V call is TRBV12-3 or TRBV12-4, the J call TRBJ1-1; 8 bases map to TRBD1. The CDR3 loop spans 17 amino acids. Trimming took 11 bases from V and 0 from J; bases not matched to a gene: 17. The CDR3 protein is CAFSFRGRGLVNTEAFF. The CDR3 DNA follows: TGTGCCTTCAGTTTCAGGGGGCGGGGTCTTGTGAACACTGAAGCTTTCTTT.

This clonotype showed up many times. The chain couples TRBV5-1 to TRBJ1-1; D might be TRBD1 (6 bases). The V gene lost 8 bases and the J gene lost 4 bases, with 18 bases spanning the gap. Germline CDR1 is SGHRS and CDR2 is YFSETQ. The CDR3 has 14 residues. The CDR3 is CASCFGGIGTEAFF. The CDR3 bases are TGCGCCAGTTGTTTCGGGGGCATAGGCACTGAAGCTTTCTTT.

The CDR3 region is CASSPFTGDRDSPLHF. The CDR3 nucleotides read TGTGCCAGCTCACCATTTACGGGGGATCGGGATTCACCCCTCCACTTT. The chain uses TRBV18 and TRBJ1-6; weak D call: TRBD1 (5 bases). Trimming stripped 2 bases from V and 8 bases from J, with 16 bases between. The CDR3 has 16 residues. Germline lookup yields CDR1 KGHSH and CDR2 LQKENI.

This clonotype has just a few counts. The chain is built from TRBV7-2 and TRBJ1-2, with D tentatively TRBD1 (5 bases). This CDR3 is 14 amino acids long. The germline CDR1 and CDR2 sequences are SGHTA and FQGNSA. V was trimmed by 3 bases and J by 4 bases, leaving 12 bases between them. For the CDR3, the DNA is TGTGCCAGCAGCTTTGAAGGGGACGGCTATGGCTACACCTTC. Its translation: CASSFEGDGYGYTF.

Points on this clonotype: A read error is possible here, since a much larger clone lies one base away. V and J are TRBV7-2 and TRBJ2-5; D unclear. In germline, CDR1 is SGHTA, CDR2 FQGNSA. V lost 8 bases and J lost 7, with 17 bases in between. The CDR3 has 13 amino acids. In DNA form, the CDR3 reads TGTGCCAGCGGCCCATTAGGCGGCGGGACCCAGTACTTC. Translation: CASGPLGGGTQYF.